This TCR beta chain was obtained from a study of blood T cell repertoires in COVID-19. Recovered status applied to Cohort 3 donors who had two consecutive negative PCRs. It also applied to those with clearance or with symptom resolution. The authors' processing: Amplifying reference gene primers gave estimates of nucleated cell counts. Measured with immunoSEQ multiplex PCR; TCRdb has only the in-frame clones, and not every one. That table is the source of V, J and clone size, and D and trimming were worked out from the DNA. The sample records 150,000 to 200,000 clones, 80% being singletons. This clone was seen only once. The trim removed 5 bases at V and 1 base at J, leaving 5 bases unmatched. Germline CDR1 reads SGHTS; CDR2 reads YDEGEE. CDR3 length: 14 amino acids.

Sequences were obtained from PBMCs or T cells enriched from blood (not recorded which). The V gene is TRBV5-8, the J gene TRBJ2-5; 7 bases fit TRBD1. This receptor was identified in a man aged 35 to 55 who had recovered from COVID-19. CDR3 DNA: TGTGCCAGCAGTAGGGGACAGCCCCAAGAGACCCAGTACTTC. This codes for CASSRGQPQETQYF.